One and the same sample provided the 6 T cell receptor beta chains below, sequenced in a study of shared clonotypes between healthy human individuals (dated by TCRdb to 2018 to 2020). CD8 naive samples were CD45RO-negative cells positively selected for CCR7, giving a CD45RA+CCR7+ population that excluded TemRA cells. Library generation was performed with the immunoSEQ multiplex PCR assay. The table comes from immuneACCESS by way of TCRdb, which keeps in-frame sequences with V and J called. Part of the clones is missing from these tables; in studies checked, under half for an unresolved V gene and the rest for unknown reasons. This sample is represented by fewer than 1 million clones; 95% to 97% of them were singletons. The top ten constitute less than 0.25% of the sample. The sample was naive CD8+ T cells sorted from blood. The sample's cell subset or site, from its label and the paper: CD45RA+CCR7+. Receptors were obtained from a man aged 30-40 years in good health.

This sequence joins TRBV19 and TRBJ1-1; no definite D call. The CDR3 consists of 12 residues. The V end was cut by 3 bases, the J end by 1 base, with 3 bases between. Germline V gene sequence: CDR1 LNHDA, CDR2 SQIVND (reference sequence). CDR3 nucleotides: TGTGCCAGTAGTATTCCGAACACTGAAGCTTTCTTT. Residues: CASSIPNTEAFF.

The J gene is TRBJ2-3, the V gene TRBV7-9; 8 bases match TRBD2. The junction had 9 bases not matched to a gene; V was cut back by 5 bases and J by 2 bases. The CDR3 covers 16 residues. CDR1 SEHNR and CDR2 FQNEAQ come from the germline V gene (reference sequence). The CDR3, as DNA: TGTGCCAGCAGCGATCTAGCGGGCATCTTCACAGATACGCAGTATTTT. Translated, it gives CASSDLAGIFTDTQYF.

This chain connects TRBV9 to TRBJ1-4; no reliable D call. The V gene lost 4 bases and the J gene lost 6 bases, with 13 bases spanning the gap. Germline V lookup: CDR1 SGDLS, CDR2 YYNGEE. This CDR3 comprises 14 residues. The CDR3 loop is CASSRSGSHEKLFF. In DNA, the CDR3 is TGTGCCAGCAGCAGATCCGGGAGCCATGAAAAACTGTTTTTT.

This chain connects TRBV5-5 to TRBJ1-1, with 8 positions matching TRBD1. CDR1 SGHKS and CDR2 YYEKEE come from the germline V gene (reference sequence). The V segment lost 1 base and the J segment 4 bases; nucleotides outside the gene matches: 6. The CDR3 has 15 amino acids. CDR3 nucleotides: TGTGCCAGCAGCTTGACCCCAGGGGGCCCCACTGAAGCTTTCTTT. This gives the protein CASSLTPGGPTEAFF.

Of note for this clone: The junction does not match germline at one end; this may be a read error. The chain recombines TRBV15 with TRBJ1-1; D is unclear. The CDR3 contains 15 residues. Germline V gives CDR1 LNHNV, CDR2 YYDKDF (reference sequence). Written as DNA, the CDR3 is TGTGCCACCAGCATCCAAAGGAACGGGAACGCTGAAGCTTTCTTT. Protein product: CATSIQRNGNAEAFF. Based on the CDR3 plus reference TRBV15 and TRBJ1-1, the full variable domain is DAMVIQNPRYQVTQFGKPVTLSCSQTLNHNVMYWYQQKSSQAPKLLFHYYDKDFNNEADTPDNFQSRRPNTSFCFLDIRSPGLGDTAMYLCATSIQRNGNAEAFFGQGTRLTVV.

This clone was seen only once. The CDR3 nucleotides read TGTGCCACCAGCAGGGGCCTGAACACTGAAGCTTTCTTT. The encoded protein is CATSRGLNTEAFF. The chain carries TRBV15 and TRBJ1-1, with D unresolved. Trimming took off 3 bases at V and 0 bases at J, with 5 bases between the two ends. The germline gives CDR1 LNHNV, CDR2 YYDKDF (reference sequence). This CDR3 has 13 amino acids. Together with reference TRBV15 and TRBJ1-1, the CDR3 gives the full variable domain: DAMVIQNPRYQVTQFGKPVTLSCSQTLNHNVMYWYQQKSSQAPKLLFHYYDKDFNNEADTPDNFQSRRPNTSFCFLDIRSPGLGDTAMYLCATSRGLNTEAFFGQGTRLTVV.